This T cell receptor beta chain was sequenced in a study of blood T cell repertoires in COVID-19. As for the study in general: T cells, B-cell-depleted T cells, or PBMCs supplied cDNA or gDNA.

The assay was immunoSEQ multiplex PCR, and TCRdb's table has in-frame clones only and misses some. Found here are approximately 220,000 clones, more than 80% of them singletons; the top ten hold around 3.5%. Only one count was recorded for this clone. There are 16 residues in the CDR3. The trim removed 4 bases at V and 0 bases at J, leaving 6 bases unmatched. Germline loops: CDR1 KGHSH, CDR2 LQKENI. The sequenced material came from PBMCs or T cells enriched from blood (not recorded which). The sequence came from a woman between 40 and 55 years old with acute COVID-19. The rearrangement links TRBV18 to TRBJ1-5; TRBD1 matches at 7 bases. CDR3 sequence reads: CASSLGTVYSNQPQHF. The CDR3 DNA sequence: TGTGCCAGCTCACTCGGGACAGTGTATAGCAATCAGCCCCAGCATTTT.